The clone carrying this T cell receptor (beta chain) appeared many times. The sample originates from a study of early T cells in non-severe SARS-CoV-2 infection. Overall study context: Sequencing targeted bulk RNA from unsorted whole blood, leaving chains unpaired.

Unique molecular identifier tags were affixed to discrete cDNA molecules. TCRdb re-called the 5' RACE reads with MiXCR, one entry per CDR3 protein. This table has tens of thousands of distinct CDR3 sequences, approximately 4% appearing once. In germline, CDR1 is MRHNA, CDR2 SNTAGT. The length of the CDR3 is 16 residues. J gave up 7 bases and V 3 bases, and 7 bases lay outside the gene matches. V is TRBV6-4 and J is TRBJ2-1, with TRBD2 identical over 12 bases. The receptor was derived from an adult who was a healthcare worker with PCR-confirmed SARS-CoV-2 infection or an uninfected control (not recorded which). Sequencing used whole blood. Here the CDR3 DNA reads TGTGCCAGCAGTGAAGACCTAGCGGGGGGGCGGAATGAGCAGTTCTTC. It codes for CASSEDLAGGRNEQFF.